These T cell receptor beta chains were read from a single sample in a study of cytomegalovirus exposure and HLA in healthy donors. The table came from immunoSEQ multiplex PCR; TCRdb's copy has only in-frame clones and leaves some out. The table has 95,000 to 100,000 clones, around three quarters seen once. The sample taken for sequencing was PBMCs. Receptor source: a man aged 35 to 55 in good health and CMV-seronegative. The CDR3 runs from the conserved cysteine through the conserved F or W. A D gene is named only where the DNA matches it firmly. The size of a clone is reported for some rows only, either as once, few or many, or as a class for expanded clones.

14 TRBD1 . TRBJ2-5 TRBV11-1 TGTGCCAGCAGCTCGGGACAGGGGACGGAGACCCAGTACTTC CASSSGQGTETQYF
12 . once TRBJ1-1 TRBV6-5 TGTGCCAGCAGTTCGAGAAACACTGAAGCTTTCTTT CASSSRNTEAFF
14 . few TRBJ1-4 TRBV9 TGTGCCAGCAGCGTGACGGGGGGTCTTGAAAAACTGTTTTTT CASSVTGGLEKLFF
15 . . TRBJ2-5 TRBV7-9 TGTGCCAGCAGCCAGGGGACACTCCTCCAAGAGACCCAGTACTTC CASSQGTLLQETQYF
16 TRBD2 . TRBJ2-7 TRBV7-2 TGTGCCAGCAGCCAAGATCTAGCGGGAGGTAACTACGAGCAGTACTTC CASSQDLAGGNYEQYF
15 . . TRBJ2-3 TRBV7-2 TGTGCCAGCAGAAGGGGGGGAGCCAGCACAGATACGCAGTATTTT CASRRGGASTDTQYF
18 . . TRBJ2-1 TRBV4-3 TGCGCCAGCAGCCAAGACCGAAAGGGCGAGGGAGGAGCGGATGGGCAGTTCTTC CASSQDRKGEGGADGQFF
13 . . TRBJ1-5 TRBV28 TGTGCCAGCAGTGGATCTGAGGTCCAGCCCCAGCATTTT CASSGSEVQPQHF
13 . . TRBJ1-6 TRBV7-9 TGTGCCAGCAGCGTAGCCCAGGTCTCACCCCTCCACTTT CASSVAQVSPLHF
15 . . TRBJ2-3 TRBV19 TGTGCCAGTAGTATGGGCCAGGGGTTAGCAGATACGCAGTATTTT CASSMGQGLADTQYF
14 . few TRBJ1-1 TRBV5-4 TGTGCCAGCAGATTAGACAGAAGGAACACTGAAGCTTTCTTT CASRLDRRNTEAFF
14 . . TRBJ2-7 TRBV6-5 TGTGCCAGCAGTTGGAGGGACTCGCGCGACGAGCAGTACTTC CASSWRDSRDEQYF
14 TRBD1 . TRBJ2-7 TRBV2 TGTGCCAGCAGTGAAGTGACAGGGGGCTACGAGCAGTACTTC CASSEVTGGYEQYF
16 TRBD2 . TRBJ2-5 TRBV7-2 TGTGCCAGCAGCCCGACTAGCGGATGGTACCAAGAGACCCAGTACTTC CASSPTSGWYQETQYF
16 TRBD2 . TRBJ2-7 TRBV6-6 TGTGCCGCGCTACGATTTGGGACTATCCACTCCTACGAGCAGTACTTC CAALRFGTIHSYEQYF
17 TRBD1 once TRBJ1-5 TRBV7-8 TGTGCCAGCAGCTTAAACGCAGGGGGGTATAGCAATCAGCCCCAGCATTTT CASSLNAGGYSNQPQHF
14 . few TRBJ2-7 TRBV10-2 TGCGCCACCTTCAGCTCGGGTGAAACCTACGAGCAGTACTTC CATFSSGETYEQYF
16 . . TRBJ2-5 TRBV28 TGTGCCAGCGCAGGGCGGCAGCCCGGTGAGGATGAGACCCAGTACTTC CASAGRQPGEDETQYF
14 TRBD1 . TRBJ2-7 TRBV19 TGTGCCAGTAGTAGGGGCCGGGACAGTTACGAGCAGTACTTC CASSRGRDSYEQYF
13 . few TRBJ2-7 TRBV13 TGTGCCAGCAGCTCCCGACAGGCCTACGAGCAGTACTTC CASSSRQAYEQYF
16 TRBD1 . TRBJ1-3 TRBV19 TGTGCCAGTAGTCCTTCGCGGGCAGGGGGAAGTAACACCATATATTTT CASSPSRAGGSNTIYF
17 TRBD2 once TRBJ2-3 TRBV5-1 TGCGCCAGCAGCCCCGCCGGCGGGAGACCCAACACAGATACGCAGTATTTT CASSPAGGRPNTDTQYF
15 . . TRBJ2-2 TRBV5-5 TGTGCCAGCAGCTTGTTGCCAGGAAACACCGGGGAGCTGTTTTTT CASSLLPGNTGELFF
12 . . TRBJ2-1 TRBV5-3 TGTGCCAGAAGCCAACCGGGGGTACTCTTGTTCTTC CARSQPGVLLFF
17 TRBD1 . TRBJ2-7 TRBV11-3 TGTGCCAGCAGCGGACATCGGACAGGGAAAATGAGTTACGAGCAGTACTTC CASSGHRTGKMSYEQYF
15 TRBD2 few TRBJ2-5 TRBV10-1 TGCGCCAGCAGTTCTGGGACTAGCGGGAAAGAGACCCAGTACTTC CASSSGTSGKETQYF
16 TRBD2 . TRBJ2-3 TRBV9 TGTGCCAGCAGCGGCAGACTAGCGGGAGGTACAGATACGCAGTATTTT CASSGRLAGGTDTQYF
13 TRBD1 . TRBJ2-7 TRBV7-9 TGTGCCTTGAGAGGACAGGGGTCTTCCGAGCAGTACTTC CALRGQGSSEQYF
16 TRBD1 . TRBJ2-5 TRBV4-1 TGCGCCAGCAGCCAAGCGTCTTGGGACAGGGAAGAGACCCAGTACTTC CASSQASWDREETQYF
15 TRBD1 . TRBJ1-2 TRBV19 TGTGCCAGTAGTTGGCAGGGGGCCCAAAACTATGGCTACACCTTC CASSWQGAQNYGYTF
16 TRBD2 . TRBJ2-3 TRBV7-6 TGTGCCAGCAGCCCCGCCCCGGGAGGAATCACAGATACGCAGTATTTT CASSPAPGGITDTQYF
12 . . TRBJ2-7 TRBV10-3 TGTGCCATCAGTGAGTCGGCGGACGAGCAGTACTTC CAISESADEQYF
16 TRBD2 once TRBJ2-3 TRBV7-9 TGTGCCAGCAGTTTAAGAGCGGGAGTTCCCCCAGATACGCAGTATTTT CASSLRAGVPPDTQYF
18 TRBD1 . TRBJ1-2 TRBV5-4 TGTGCCAGCAGCTTGGCCCTGGGACAGGGGAGGGAAGACTATGGCTACACCTTC CASSLALGQGREDYGYTF
16 . . TRBJ2-5 TRBV5-4 TGTGCCAGCAGCCTCGACAGGGGAGGGAGGCAAGAGACCCAGTACTTC CASSLDRGGRQETQYF
16 TRBD1 . TRBJ2-1 TRBV4-3 TGCGCCAGCAGCCAGACAGGGGGCGCAAGGGGCAATGAGCAGTTCTTC CASSQTGGARGNEQFF
12 . . TRBJ2-7 TRBV6-1 TGTGCCAGCAGCCCTGGGAGGCGAGAGCAGTACTTC CASSPGRREQYF
13 . once TRBJ2-7 TRBV11-3 TGTGCCAGCAGCGCCCGGAGGGGTGACGAGCAGTACTTC CASSARRGDEQYF
15 TRBD1 few TRBJ1-5 TRBV30 TGTGCCTGGGGACAGGGGGTCCCCTCGGTTCAGCCCCAGCATTTT CAWGQGVPSVQPQHF
15 . . TRBJ2-7 TRBV5-5 TGTGCCAGCAGCTACTCCGTCGGGGGGCTTTACGAGCAGTACTTC CASSYSVGGLYEQYF
12 TRBD1 once TRBJ1-1 TRBV6-5 TGTGCCAGTACAGGGGTTCGGGCTGAAGCTTTCTTT CASTGVRAEAFF
17 . . TRBJ1-4 TRBV6-1 TGTGCCAGCAGTGACCGACCGCGGGGGGACACTAATGAAAAACTGTTTTTT CASSDRPRGDTNEKLFF
19 . . TRBJ2-3 TRBV4-3 TGCGCCAGCAGCCAAGAAATGGGGGCGGGGGTAACAAGCACAGATACGCAGTATTTT CASSQEMGAGVTSTDTQYF
18 TRBD2 . TRBJ2-6 TRBV4-3 TGCGCCAGCAGCCAGTCTAGCGGGTTCAGCTCTGGGGCCAACGTCCTGACTTTC CASSQSSGFSSGANVLTF
16 TRBD1 . TRBJ2-3 TRBV7-3 TGTGCCAGCAGCCCAAGGGTGACAGGGCACACAGATACGCAGTATTTT CASSPRVTGHTDTQYF
14 . few TRBJ2-1 TRBV19 TGTGCCAGTAGGGAGGGGCCATCCTACAATGAGCAGTTCTTC CASREGPSYNEQFF
12 . . TRBJ1-1 TRBV2 TGTGCCAGCAGAGCCTTGGGGGGGGTCGCTTTCTTT CASRALGGVAFF
16 . . TRBJ1-6 TRBV6-6 TGTGCCAGCAGTGCTTCCGGACGGGGGGAAAATTCACCCCTCCACTTT CASSASGRGENSPLHF
13 TRBD2 . TRBJ2-1 TRBV5-6 TGTGCCAGCAGCCCGATACTAGCGTCTGAGCAGTTCTTC CASSPILASEQFF
13 . . TRBJ2-7 TRBV6-5 TGTGCCACTCGACGCGGGTTTCCCTACGAGCAGTACTTC CATRRGFPYEQYF
17 . . TRBJ2-7 TRBV4-3 TGCGCCAGCAGCCAGGGAACCCGGGACACGAGCTCCTACGAGCAGTACTTC CASSQGTRDTSSYEQYF
15 TRBD1 . TRBJ2-2 TRBV7-9 TGTGCCAGCAGCCCCAGGGGGTCGGGAACCGGGGAGCTGTTTTTT CASSPRGSGTGELFF
16 . . TRBJ2-2 TRBV4-3 TGCGCCAGCAGCCAAGGTCACAAGGGAGGTACCGGGGAGCTGTTTTTT CASSQGHKGGTGELFF
19 TRBD2 . TRBJ2-1 TRBV28 TGTGCCAGCAGTCCCCCCTCGGGAGTAGCGGGAGCAGGCTACAATGAGCAGTTCTTC CASSPPSGVAGAGYNEQFF